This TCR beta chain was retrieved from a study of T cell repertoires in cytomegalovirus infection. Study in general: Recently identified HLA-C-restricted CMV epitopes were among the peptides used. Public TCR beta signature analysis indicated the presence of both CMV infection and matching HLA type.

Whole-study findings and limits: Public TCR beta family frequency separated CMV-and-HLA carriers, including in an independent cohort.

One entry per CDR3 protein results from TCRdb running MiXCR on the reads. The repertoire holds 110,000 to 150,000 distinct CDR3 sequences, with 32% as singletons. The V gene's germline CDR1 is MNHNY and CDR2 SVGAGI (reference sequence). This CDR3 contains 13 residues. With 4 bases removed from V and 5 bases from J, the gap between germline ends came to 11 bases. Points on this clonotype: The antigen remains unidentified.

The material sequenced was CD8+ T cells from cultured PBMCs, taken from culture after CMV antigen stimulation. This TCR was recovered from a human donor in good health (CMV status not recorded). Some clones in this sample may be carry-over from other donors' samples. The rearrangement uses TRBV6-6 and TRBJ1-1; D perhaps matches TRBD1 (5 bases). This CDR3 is CASSSRDVTEAFF. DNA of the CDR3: TGTGCCAGCAGTTCCCGGGACGTAACTGAAGCTTTCTTT.